There are a few counts of the clone carrying this T cell receptor (beta chain). As yet, its antigen is unknown. This entry belongs to a study of blood T cells in healthy people across ages. Each donor supplied roughly 10 milliliters of peripheral blood. Germline V gives CDR1 SGHTA, CDR2 FQGNSA. The V gene end was trimmed by 5 bases and the J gene end by 7 bases; junction bases not matched to a gene: 13. This CDR3 has 17 residues. The use of a sample-barcoded 5' primer and a J-beta primer mix characterized a second PCR of roughly 7 to 11 cycles. TCRdb fed the 5' RACE reads into MiXCR, producing one record per CDR3 protein. The data hold 790,000 or so distinct CDR3 sequences, with approximately 60% observed a single time. General study results and limits: PBMCs that were unsorted prevented a conclusive naive versus antigen-experienced comparison.

The sequence came from a man aged 35-49 years in good health. The sample was blood. The chain combines TRBV7-2 with TRBJ1-6; 8 nucleotides match TRBD1. Here the CDR3 reads CASSQKTGQGLNSPLHF. The CDR3, as DNA: TGTGCCAGCAGCCAAAAAACTGGACAGGGTTTGAATTCACCCCTCCACTTT. Full variable domain (rest looked up from reference TRBV7-2 and TRBJ1-6): GAGVSQSPSNKVTEKGKDVELRCDPISGHTALYWYRQSLGQGLEFLIYFQGNSAPDKSGLPSDRFSAERTGGSVSTLTIQRTQQEDSAVYLCASSQKTGQGLNSPLHFGNGTRLTVT.